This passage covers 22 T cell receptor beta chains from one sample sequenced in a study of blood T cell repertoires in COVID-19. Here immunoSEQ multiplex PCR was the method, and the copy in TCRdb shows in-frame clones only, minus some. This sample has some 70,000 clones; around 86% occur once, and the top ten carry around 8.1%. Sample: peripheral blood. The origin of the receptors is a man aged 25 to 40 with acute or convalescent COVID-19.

The CDR3 loop is CSVGSPDTQYF. Here the CDR3 DNA reads TGCAGCGTTGGTAGCCCAGATACGCAGTATTTT. The chain joins TRBV29-1 to TRBJ2-3, with no clear D. V was cut by 4 bases and J by 4 bases, with 6 bases left in between. Germline V gene lookup returns CDR1 SQVTM and CDR2 ANQGSEA. This CDR3 is 11 amino acids long.

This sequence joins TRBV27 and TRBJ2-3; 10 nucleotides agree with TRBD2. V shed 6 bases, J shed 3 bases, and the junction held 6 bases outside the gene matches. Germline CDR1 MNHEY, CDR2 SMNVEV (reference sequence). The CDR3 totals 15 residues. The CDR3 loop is CASSSALAGTDTQYF. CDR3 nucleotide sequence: TGTGCCAGCAGCTCTGCACTAGCGGGAACAGATACGCAGTATTTT.

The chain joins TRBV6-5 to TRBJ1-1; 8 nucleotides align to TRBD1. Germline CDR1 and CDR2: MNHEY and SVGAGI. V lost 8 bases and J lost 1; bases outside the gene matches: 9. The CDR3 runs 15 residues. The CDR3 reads CASSKQGAQNTEAFF. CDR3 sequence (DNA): TGTGCCAGCTCCAAGCAGGGGGCACAGAACACTGAAGCTTTCTTT.

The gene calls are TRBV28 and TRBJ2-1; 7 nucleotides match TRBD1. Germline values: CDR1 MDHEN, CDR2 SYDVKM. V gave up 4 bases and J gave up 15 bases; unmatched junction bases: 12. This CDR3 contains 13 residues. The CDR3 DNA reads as TGTGCCAGCAGTTCCGAACAGGGGTTTAGGTCGTTCTTC. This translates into CASSSEQGFRSFF.

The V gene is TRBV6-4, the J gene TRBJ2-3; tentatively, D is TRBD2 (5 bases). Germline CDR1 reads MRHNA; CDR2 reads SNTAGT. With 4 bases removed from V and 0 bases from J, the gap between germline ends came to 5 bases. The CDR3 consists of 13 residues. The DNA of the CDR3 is TGTGCCAGCAGTGCGGGGAGCACAGATACGCAGTATTTT. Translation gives CASSAGSTDTQYF.

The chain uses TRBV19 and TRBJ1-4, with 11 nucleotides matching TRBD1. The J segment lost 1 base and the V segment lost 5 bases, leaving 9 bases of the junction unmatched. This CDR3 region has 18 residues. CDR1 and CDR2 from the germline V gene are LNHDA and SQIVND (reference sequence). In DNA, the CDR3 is TGTGCCAGTAGTCTTGGGACAGGGGGAACGATAACTAATGAAAAACTGTTTTTT. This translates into CASSLGTGGTITNEKLFF.

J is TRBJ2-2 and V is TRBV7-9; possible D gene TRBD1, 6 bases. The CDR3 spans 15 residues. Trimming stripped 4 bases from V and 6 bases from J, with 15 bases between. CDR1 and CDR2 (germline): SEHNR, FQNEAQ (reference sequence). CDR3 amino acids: CASSYGQTGSGELFF. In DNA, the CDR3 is TGTGCCAGCAGCTACGGACAGACGGGGTCCGGGGAGCTGTTTTTT.

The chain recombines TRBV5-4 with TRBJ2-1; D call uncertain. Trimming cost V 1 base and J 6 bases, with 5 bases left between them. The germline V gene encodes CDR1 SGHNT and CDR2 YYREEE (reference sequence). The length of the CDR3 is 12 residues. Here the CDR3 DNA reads TGTGCCAGCAGCTTGAGACTCAATGAGCAGTTCTTC. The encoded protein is CASSLRLNEQFF.

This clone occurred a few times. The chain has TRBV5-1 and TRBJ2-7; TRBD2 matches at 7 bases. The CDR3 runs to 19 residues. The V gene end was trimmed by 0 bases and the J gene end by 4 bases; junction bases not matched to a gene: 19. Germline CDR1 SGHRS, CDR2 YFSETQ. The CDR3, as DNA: TGCGCCAGCAGCTTGGCCGTCGTTGGTAGACGGCGGGAGTGGTACGAGCAGTACTTC. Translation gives CASSLAVVGRRREWYEQYF.

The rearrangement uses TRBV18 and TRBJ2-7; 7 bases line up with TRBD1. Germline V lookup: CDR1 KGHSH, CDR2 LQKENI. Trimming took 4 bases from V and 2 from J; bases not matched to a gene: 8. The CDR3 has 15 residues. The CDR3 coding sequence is TGTGCCAGCTCACAAGACAGGGTCAGGACCTACGAGCAGTACTTC. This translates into CASSQDRVRTYEQYF. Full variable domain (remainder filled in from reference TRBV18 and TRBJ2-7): NAGVMQNPRHLVRRRGQEARLRCSPMKGHSHVYWYRQLPEEGLKFMVYLQKENIIDESGMPKERFSAEFPKEGPSILRIQQVVRGDSAAYFCASSQDRVRTYEQYFGPGTRLTVT.

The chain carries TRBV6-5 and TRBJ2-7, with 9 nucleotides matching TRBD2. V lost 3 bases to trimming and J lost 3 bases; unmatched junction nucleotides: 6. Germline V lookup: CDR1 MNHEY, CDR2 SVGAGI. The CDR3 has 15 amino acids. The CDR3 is CASSYYSTSGYEQYF. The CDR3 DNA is TGTGCCAGCAGTTATTATTCGACTAGCGGCTACGAGCAGTACTTC.

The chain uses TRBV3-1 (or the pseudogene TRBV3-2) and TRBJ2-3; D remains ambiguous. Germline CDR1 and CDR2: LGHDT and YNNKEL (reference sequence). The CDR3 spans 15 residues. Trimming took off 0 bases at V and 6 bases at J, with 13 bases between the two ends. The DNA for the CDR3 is TGTGCCAGCAGCCAAGAGCCCATTCGCGGCGATACGCAGTATTTT. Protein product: CASSQEPIRGDTQYF.

The CDR3 DNA sequence: TGTGCCACCGGCCGGAGAGGAAATCAGCCCCAGCATTTT. Translating gives CATGRRGNQPQHF. The chain recombines TRBV27 with TRBJ1-5; D is unclear. V gave up 10 bases and J gave up 4 bases, with 14 bases separating them. This CDR3 contains 13 residues. Germline CDR1 and CDR2: MNHEY and SMNVEV (reference sequence).

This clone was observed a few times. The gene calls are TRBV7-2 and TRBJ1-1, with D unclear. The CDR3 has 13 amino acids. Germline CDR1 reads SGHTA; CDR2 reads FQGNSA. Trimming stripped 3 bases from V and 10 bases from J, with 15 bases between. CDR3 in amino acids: CASSFSHLVPAFF. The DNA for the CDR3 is TGTGCCAGCAGCTTCTCCCACCTAGTTCCAGCTTTCTTT.

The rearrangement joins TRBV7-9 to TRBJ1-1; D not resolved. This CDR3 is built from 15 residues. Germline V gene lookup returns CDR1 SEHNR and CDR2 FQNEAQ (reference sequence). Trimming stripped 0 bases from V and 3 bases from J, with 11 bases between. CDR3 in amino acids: CASSLAPGGYTEAFF. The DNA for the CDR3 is TGTGCCAGCAGCTTAGCCCCGGGTGGGTACACTGAAGCTTTCTTT.

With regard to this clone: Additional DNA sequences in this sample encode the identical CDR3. The CDR3 spells CASSPGRGSYNEQFF. The CDR3 nucleotides are TGTGCCAGCAGCCCCGGGAGGGGCTCCTACAATGAGCAGTTCTTC. This chain links TRBV6-5 with TRBJ2-1, with TRBD2 identical over 8 bases. Trimming removed 6 bases from V and 0 bases from J; junction bases left unmatched: 4. The CDR3 sequence is 15 residues long. Germline V gene sequence: CDR1 MNHEY, CDR2 SVGAGI.

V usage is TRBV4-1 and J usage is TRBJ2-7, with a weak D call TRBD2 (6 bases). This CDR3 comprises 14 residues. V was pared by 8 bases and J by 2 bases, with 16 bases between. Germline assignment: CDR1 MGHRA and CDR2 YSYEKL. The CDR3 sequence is CASRSSDYTYEQYF. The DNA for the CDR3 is TGCGCCAGCCGCTCTAGCGACTACACCTACGAGCAGTACTTC.

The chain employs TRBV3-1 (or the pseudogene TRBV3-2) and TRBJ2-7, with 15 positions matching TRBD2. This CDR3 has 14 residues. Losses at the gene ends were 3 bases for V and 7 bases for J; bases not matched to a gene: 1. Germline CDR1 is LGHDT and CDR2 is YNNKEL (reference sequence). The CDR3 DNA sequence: TGTGCCAGCAGCCATGGGACTAGCGGGAGGGAGCAGTACTTC. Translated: CASSHGTSGREQYF.

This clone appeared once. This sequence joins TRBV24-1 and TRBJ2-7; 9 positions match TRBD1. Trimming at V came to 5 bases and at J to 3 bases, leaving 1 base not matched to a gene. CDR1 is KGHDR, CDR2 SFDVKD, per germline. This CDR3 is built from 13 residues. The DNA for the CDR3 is TGTGCCACCAGTGTGGGACAGGGCTACGAGCAGTACTTC. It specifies CATSVGQGYEQYF.

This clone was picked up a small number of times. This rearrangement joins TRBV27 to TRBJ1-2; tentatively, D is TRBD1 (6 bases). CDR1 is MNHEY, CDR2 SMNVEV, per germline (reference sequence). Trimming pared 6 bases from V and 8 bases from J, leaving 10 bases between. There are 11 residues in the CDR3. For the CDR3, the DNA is TGTGCCAGCAGCCCAGGGGTCGGCTACACCTTC. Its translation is CASSPGVGYTF.

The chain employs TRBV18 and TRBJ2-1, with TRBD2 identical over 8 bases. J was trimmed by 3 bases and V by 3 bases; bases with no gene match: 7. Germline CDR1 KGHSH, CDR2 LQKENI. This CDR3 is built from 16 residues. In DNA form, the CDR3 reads TGTGCCAGCTCACCCCAAGCGGGAGTGCGCTACAATGAGCAGTTCTTC. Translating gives CASSPQAGVRYNEQFF.

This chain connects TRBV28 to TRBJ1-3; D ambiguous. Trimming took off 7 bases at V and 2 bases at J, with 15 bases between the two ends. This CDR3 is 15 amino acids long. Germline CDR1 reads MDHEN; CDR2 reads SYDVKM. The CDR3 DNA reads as TGTGCCAGCACTTCCTGGGAGGTAACTGGAAACACCATATATTTT. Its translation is CASTSWEVTGNTIYF.